This T cell receptor (beta chain) was captured in a study of a mutant IDH1 vaccine in newly diagnosed glioma. Study in general: Sex distribution of treated patients was about 62% male and 37.5% female; mean age was around 40 years.

The time point denotes: baseline, week 1 (first vaccination visit). This sample's treatment: pre-vaccination baseline after standard-of-care therapy. TCRdb keeps only in-frame clones here, not all; method: immunoSEQ multiplex PCR. The sample lists about 54,000 clones, 80% to 90% occurring once. The CDR3 covers 14 residues. V trimming: 6 bases; J trimming: 0 bases; junction bases outside the gene matches: 5. Germline V CDR1 and CDR2: SGHRS, YFSETQ. Overall study findings and caveats: Pseudoprogression appeared unlinked to shifts in leading peripheral T cell clonotypes. Detectable vaccine-induced immune responses arose in approximately 93% of patients.

Of note for this clone: The antigen remains unidentified.

The receptor's source is a man aged 18 to 29 with glioma. Sequenced material: PBMCs, taken from a glioma patient treated with radiotherapy, temozolomide or both. This chain joins TRBV5-1 and TRBJ2-7; TRBD1 matches 8 bases. Written as DNA, the CDR3 is TGCGCCAGCACAGACAGGGGAAGCTCCTACGAGCAGTACTTC. Its translation: CASTDRGSSYEQYF.